This TCR beta chain is from a study of T cell responses to AZD1222 COVID-19 vaccine. Profiled with immunoSEQ multiplex PCR; TCRdb holds only in-frame clones, not every one. This sample has about 84,000 clones, with roughly nine tenths found just once. Germline V lookup: CDR1 MNHEY, CDR2 SVGEGT. V was pared by 2 bases and J by 4 bases, with 2 bases between. The CDR3 totals 11 residues. Broader study findings: Repertoire collection took place solely once the T cell response had peaked.

Pooled samples include second doses given at about 4 or 12 weeks. Comments on this clone: Antigen unknown.

This clonotype was obtained from an adult who received the AZD1222 COVID-19 vaccine. Sequenced here: peripheral blood, sampled 28 days after the second AZD1222 dose. This chain joins TRBV6-2 or TRBV6-3 and TRBJ2-5; D call uncertain. CDR3 loop: CASSYVETQYF. In DNA, the CDR3 is TGTGCCAGCAGTTACGTAGAGACCCAGTACTTC.